Sequencing of this T cell receptor (beta chain) was carried out in a study of blood T cell repertoires in COVID-19. About the research overall: The samples span acute and convalescent COVID-19 from the United States, Italy and Spain.

Authors' processing steps: Using reference gene primer amplification, nucleated cell counts were estimated. Profiled with immunoSEQ multiplex PCR; TCRdb holds only in-frame clones, not every one. The V and J calls and the clone size are those of that table, but D and trimming were determined from the DNA. The data hold some 230,000 clones, with 65% to 90% observed a single time. Germline V gene sequence: CDR1 SGHVS, CDR2 FQNEAQ. The CDR3 consists of 15 residues. Trimming at V came to 2 bases and at J to 4 bases, leaving 6 bases not matched to a gene. The receptor was isolated from a woman between 45 and 65 years old with acute or convalescent COVID-19. The chain uses TRBV7-8 and TRBJ1-2; TRBD1 matches 8 bases. What was sequenced was peripheral blood. CDR3 nucleotide sequence: TGTGCCAGCAGCTTACGGACAGGGCCCTTCTATGGCTACACCTTC. Its translation is CASSLRTGPFYGYTF. Together with reference TRBV7-8 and TRBJ1-2, the CDR3 gives the full variable domain: GAGVSQSPRYKVAKRGQDVALRCDPISGHVSLFWYQQALGQGPEFLTYFQNEAQLDKSGLPSDRFFAERPEGSVSTLKIQRTQQEDSAVYLCASSLRTGPFYGYTFGSGTRLTVV.